The 11 T cell receptor beta chains given below trace back to one sample, sequenced in a study of blood T cell repertoires in COVID-19. The data were produced by immunoSEQ multiplex PCR, yet TCRdb's version contains in-frame clones alone and is incomplete. The sample has about 47,000 clones, roughly 88% seen once; the top ten hold roughly 3%. Input material: peripheral blood. These receptor sequences come from a man aged 50 to 60 with active COVID-19.

The chain employs TRBV7-6 and TRBJ2-1; D is possibly TRBD1 (7 bases). V was trimmed by 5 bases and J by 8 bases, leaving 19 bases between them. The CDR3 is 15 amino acids. CDR1 is SGHVS, CDR2 FNYEAQ, per germline. CDR3 residues: CASSRGTVVSHEQFF. DNA of the CDR3: TGTGCCAGCAGCCGCGGGACAGTAGTTTCGCATGAGCAGTTCTTC.

The chain has TRBV6-6 and TRBJ2-3, with 14 positions matching TRBD2. With 2 bases clipped from V and 5 bases from J, the junction kept 3 bases outside the gene matches. The CDR3 contains 16 residues. CDR1 is MNHNY and CDR2 is SVGAGI in the germline V gene (reference sequence). CDR3 residues: CASSYQTSGGGDTQYF. DNA for the CDR3: TGTGCCAGCAGTTACCAGACTAGCGGGGGGGGAGATACGCAGTATTTT.

The CDR3, as DNA: TGTGCCAGCAGCTTAGATAGGAGGAATCGATGGAAGGCTGAAGCTTTCTTT. Protein product: CASSLDRRNRWKAEAFF. The J gene is TRBJ1-1, the V gene TRBV11-3; D gene unclear. V was trimmed by 0 bases and J by 6 bases, leaving 20 bases between them. This CDR3 is built from 17 residues. The germline V gene has CDR1 SGHNT and CDR2 YENEEA.

The chain couples TRBV12-5 to TRBJ2-2; 8 nucleotides line up with TRBD1. Germline V gene data show CDR1 as LGHNT and CDR2 as FRNRAP. With 7 bases clipped from V and 3 bases from J, the junction kept 10 bases outside the gene matches. There are 16 residues in the CDR3. The CDR3 protein is CASEGGQGVYTGELFF. CDR3 bases: TGTGCTAGTGAGGGAGGACAGGGAGTTTACACCGGGGAGCTGTTTTTT.

The rearrangement uses TRBV7-2 and TRBJ2-3, with TRBD1 matching over 7 bases. The CDR3 loop spans 13 amino acids. In germline, CDR1 is SGHTA, CDR2 FQGNSA. The V and J ends lost 11 bases and 2 bases, in that order; junction bases with no gene match: 7. The CDR3 DNA sequence: TGTGCCTCCGAAGGGGGCGCCACAGATACGCAGTATTTT. Translating gives CASEGGATDTQYF.

CDR3 region: CASSPRVPDYGYTF. For the CDR3, the DNA is TGTGCCAGCTCACCGCGGGTTCCAGACTATGGCTACACCTTC. This rearrangement joins TRBV18 to TRBJ1-2; D remains ambiguous. The CDR3 runs 14 residues. Germline V lookup: CDR1 KGHSH, CDR2 LQKENI. Trimming pared 3 bases from V and 3 bases from J, leaving 11 bases between.

The rearrangement joins TRBV5-1 to TRBJ2-3; D is ambiguous. Trimming removed 5 bases from V and 5 bases from J, with 15 bases in between. Germline V gene lookup returns CDR1 SGHRS and CDR2 YFSETQ. This CDR3 contains 14 residues. The CDR3 DNA is TGCGCCAGCAGGGATGGGCCAGGTGAAGATACGCAGTATTTT. Protein product: CASRDGPGEDTQYF.

The rearrangement uses TRBV18 and TRBJ1-1; 8 bases are a match to TRBD1. The CDR3 is 14 amino acids. V dropped 3 bases and J dropped 5; count of bases not matched to a gene: 5. Germline loops: CDR1 KGHSH, CDR2 LQKENI. The CDR3 spells CASSPGQAITEAFF. CDR3 in DNA: TGTGCCAGCTCACCGGGACAGGCTATTACTGAAGCTTTCTTT.

This rearrangement joins TRBV5-1 to TRBJ1-2; TRBD1 might be the D (6 bases). Trimming removed 4 bases at V and 4 bases at J, with 11 bases between. There are 13 residues in the CDR3. CDR1 is SGHRS and CDR2 is YFSETQ in the germline V gene. The CDR3 nucleotides read TGCGCCAGCAGCAACAGGGTGGGCTATGGCTACACCTTC. This encodes CASSNRVGYGYTF.

The chain uses TRBV3-1 (or the pseudogene TRBV3-2) and TRBJ2-7; 9 bases match TRBD1. This CDR3 region has 14 residues. CDR1 is LGHDT, CDR2 YNNKEL, per germline (reference sequence). V trimming: 3 bases; J trimming: 4 bases; junction bases outside the gene matches: 4. CDR3 in DNA: TGTGCCAGCAGCCAGGGGACAGGGCCTTACGAGCAGTACGTC. This encodes CASSQGTGPYEQYV.

This clone was observed once. Compared with germline, one end of the junction differs, possibly owing to a read error. The V call is TRBV5-1, the J call TRBJ2-1, with a tentative D call TRBD2 (6 bases). Germline-derived CDR1 and CDR2 are SGHRS and YFSETQ. The CDR3 is made up of 11 amino acids. The CDR3: CASSWDSREVF. CDR3 in DNA: TGCGCCAGCAGTTGGGACTCCCGAGAAGTCTTC.